The clone carrying this T cell receptor beta chain was counted many times. The V segment lost 4 bases and the J segment 3 bases; nucleotides outside the gene matches: 3. Germline V CDR1 and CDR2: SGHAT, FQNNGV. There are 14 residues in the CDR3. TCRdb fed the RT-PCR reads into MiXCR, producing one record per CDR3 protein. The sample has almost 700,000 distinct CDR3 sequences, approximately 15% seen once. The sample taken for sequencing was memory CD4+ T cells from blood. This clonotype was obtained from a female donor in good health, serving as a healthy control. The chain links TRBV11-2 to TRBJ2-5; 9 nucleotides agree with TRBD2. CDR3 residues: CASSWTSAEETQYF. CDR3 coding DNA: TGTGCCAGCAGCTGGACTAGCGCCGAAGAGACCCAGTACTTC.